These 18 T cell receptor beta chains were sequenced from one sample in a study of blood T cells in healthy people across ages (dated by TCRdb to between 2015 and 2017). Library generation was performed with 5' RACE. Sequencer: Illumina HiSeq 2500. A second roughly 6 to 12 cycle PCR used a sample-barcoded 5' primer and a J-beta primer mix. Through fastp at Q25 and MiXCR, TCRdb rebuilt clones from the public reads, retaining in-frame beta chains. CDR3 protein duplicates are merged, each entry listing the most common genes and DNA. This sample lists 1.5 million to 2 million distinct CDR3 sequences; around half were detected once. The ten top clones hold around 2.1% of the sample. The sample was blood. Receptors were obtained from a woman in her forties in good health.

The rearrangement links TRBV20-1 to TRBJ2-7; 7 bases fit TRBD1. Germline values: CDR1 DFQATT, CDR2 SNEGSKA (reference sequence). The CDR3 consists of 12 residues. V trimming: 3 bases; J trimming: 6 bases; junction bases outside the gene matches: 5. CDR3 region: CSARAGGIEQYF. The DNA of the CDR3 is TGCAGTGCTAGGGCAGGGGGTATCGAGCAGTACTTC.

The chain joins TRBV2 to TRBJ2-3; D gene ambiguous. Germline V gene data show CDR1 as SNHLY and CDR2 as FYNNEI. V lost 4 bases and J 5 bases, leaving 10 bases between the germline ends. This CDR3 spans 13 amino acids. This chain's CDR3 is CASSAVHQDTQYF. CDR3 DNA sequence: TGTGCCAGCAGTGCGGTCCACCAAGATACGCAGTATTTT. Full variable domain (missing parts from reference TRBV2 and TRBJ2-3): EPEVTQTPSHQVTQMGQEVILRCVPISNHLYFYWYRQILGQKVEFLVSFYNNEISEKSEIFDDQFSVERPDGSNFTLKIRSTKLEDSAMYFCASSAVHQDTQYFGPGTRLTVL.

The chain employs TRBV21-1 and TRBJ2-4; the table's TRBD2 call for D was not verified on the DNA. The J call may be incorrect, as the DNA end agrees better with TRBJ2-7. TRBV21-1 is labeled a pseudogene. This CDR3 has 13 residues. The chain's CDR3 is CASSRKRGYEQYF. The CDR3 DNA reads TGTGCCAGCAGCCGGAAGCGGGGCTACGAGCAGTACTTC.

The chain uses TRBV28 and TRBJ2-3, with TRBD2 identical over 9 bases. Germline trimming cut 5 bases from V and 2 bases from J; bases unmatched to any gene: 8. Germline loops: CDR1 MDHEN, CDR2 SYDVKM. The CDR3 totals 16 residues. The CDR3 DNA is TGTGCCAGCAGTACGGCGAGCGGGGGGAACACAGATACGCAGTATTTT. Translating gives CASSTASGGNTDTQYF.

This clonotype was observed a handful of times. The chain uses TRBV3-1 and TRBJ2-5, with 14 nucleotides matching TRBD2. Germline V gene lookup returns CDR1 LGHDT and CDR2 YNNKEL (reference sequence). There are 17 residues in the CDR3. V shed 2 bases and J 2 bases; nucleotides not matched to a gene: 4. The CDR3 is CASSQRLAGGPQETQYF. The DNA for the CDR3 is TGTGCCAGCAGCCAACGACTAGCGGGGGGGCCTCAAGAGACCCAGTACTTC.

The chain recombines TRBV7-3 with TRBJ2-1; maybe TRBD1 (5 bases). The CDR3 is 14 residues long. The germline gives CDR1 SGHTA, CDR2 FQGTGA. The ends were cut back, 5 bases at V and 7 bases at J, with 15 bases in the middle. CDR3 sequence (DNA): TGTGCCAGCAGCCCCATGACAGCGTGGAATGAGCAGTTCTTC. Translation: CASSPMTAWNEQFF.

The CDR3 spells CASSLLTQVNEQFF. The CDR3 DNA sequence: TGTGCCAGCAGTTTACTAACGCAGGTCAATGAGCAGTTCTTC. The genes are TRBV27 and TRBJ2-1; no reliable D call. Looked up from germline, CDR1 is MNHEY and CDR2 is SMNVEV (reference sequence). The CDR3 has 14 residues. The V end was cut by 2 bases, the J end by 6 bases, with 11 bases between.

Written as DNA, the CDR3 is TGCAGTGCTAGATTCGCCACAGGGGCCGCGTATGGCTACACCTTC. This encodes CSARFATGAAYGYTF. The J gene is TRBJ1-2, the V gene TRBV20-1, with 7 bases matching TRBD1. This CDR3 has 15 amino acids. Germline V CDR1 and CDR2: DFQATT, SNEGSKA (reference sequence). The junction had 11 bases not matched to a gene; V was cut back by 2 bases and J by 5 bases.

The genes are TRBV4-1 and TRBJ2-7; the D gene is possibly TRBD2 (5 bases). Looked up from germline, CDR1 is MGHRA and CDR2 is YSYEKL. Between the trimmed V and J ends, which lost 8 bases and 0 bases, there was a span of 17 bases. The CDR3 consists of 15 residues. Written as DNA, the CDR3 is TGCGCCAGCCGTACGAGTTTCGAGGGCTCCTACGAGCAGTACTTC. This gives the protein CASRTSFEGSYEQYF.

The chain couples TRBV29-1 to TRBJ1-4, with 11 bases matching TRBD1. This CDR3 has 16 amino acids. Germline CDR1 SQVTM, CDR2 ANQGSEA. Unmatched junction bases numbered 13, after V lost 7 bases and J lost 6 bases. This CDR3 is CSARGQGEGLDEKLFF. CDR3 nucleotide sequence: TGCAGCGCCAGGGGACAGGGGGAGGGTCTGGATGAAAAACTGTTTTTT. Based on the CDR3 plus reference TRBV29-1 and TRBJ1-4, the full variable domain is SAVISQKPSRDICQRGTSLTIQCQVDSQVTMMFWYRQQPGQSLTLIATANQGSEATYESGFVIDKFPISRPNLTFSTLTVSNMSPEDSSIYLCSARGQGEGLDEKLFFGSGTQLSVL.

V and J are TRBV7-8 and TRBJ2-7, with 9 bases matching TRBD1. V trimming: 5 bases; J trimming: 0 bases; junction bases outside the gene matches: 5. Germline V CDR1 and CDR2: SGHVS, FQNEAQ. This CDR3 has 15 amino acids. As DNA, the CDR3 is TGTGCCAGCAGCATTGGACAGGGGAGCTCCTACGAGCAGTACTTC. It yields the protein CASSIGQGSSYEQYF.

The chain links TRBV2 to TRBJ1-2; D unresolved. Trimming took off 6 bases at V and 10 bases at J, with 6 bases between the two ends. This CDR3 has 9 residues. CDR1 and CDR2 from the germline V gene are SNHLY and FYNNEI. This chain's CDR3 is CASRAPYTF. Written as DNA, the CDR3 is TGTGCCAGCAGGGCCCCCTACACCTTC.

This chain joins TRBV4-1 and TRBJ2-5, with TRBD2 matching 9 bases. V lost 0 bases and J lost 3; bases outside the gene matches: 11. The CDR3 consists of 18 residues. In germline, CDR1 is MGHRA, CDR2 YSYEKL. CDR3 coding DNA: TGCGCCAGCAGCCAAGAAGTACTAGCGGGCAGCATAAAAGAGACCCAGTACTTC. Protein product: CASSQEVLAGSIKETQYF.

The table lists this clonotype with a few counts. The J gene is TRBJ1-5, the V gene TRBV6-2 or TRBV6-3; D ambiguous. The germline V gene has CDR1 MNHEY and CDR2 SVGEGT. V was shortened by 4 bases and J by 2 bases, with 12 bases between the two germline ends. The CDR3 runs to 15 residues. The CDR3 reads CASSLDGMGNQPQHF. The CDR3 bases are TGTGCCAGCAGTTTAGACGGAATGGGCAATCAGCCCCAGCATTTT.

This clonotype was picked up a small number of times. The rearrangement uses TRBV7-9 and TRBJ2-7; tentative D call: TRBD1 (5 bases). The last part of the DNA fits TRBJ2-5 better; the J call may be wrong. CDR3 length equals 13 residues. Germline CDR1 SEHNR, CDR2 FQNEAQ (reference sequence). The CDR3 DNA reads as TGTGCCAGCAGCTTAAGGGGCGATCAGACCCAGTACTTC. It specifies CASSLRGDQTQYF.

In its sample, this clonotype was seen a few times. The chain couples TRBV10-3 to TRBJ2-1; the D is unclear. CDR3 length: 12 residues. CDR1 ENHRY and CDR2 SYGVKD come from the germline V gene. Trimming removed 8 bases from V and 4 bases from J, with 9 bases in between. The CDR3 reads CAIYGGYNEQFF. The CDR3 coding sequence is TGTGCCATCTATGGCGGTTACAATGAGCAGTTCTTC.

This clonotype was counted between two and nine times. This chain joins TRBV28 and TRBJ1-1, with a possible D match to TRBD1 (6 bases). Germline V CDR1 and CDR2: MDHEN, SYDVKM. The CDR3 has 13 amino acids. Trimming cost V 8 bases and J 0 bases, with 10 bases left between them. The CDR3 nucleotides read TGTGCCAGCGTTGGGGGGCTGAACACTGAAGCTTTCTTT. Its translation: CASVGGLNTEAFF.

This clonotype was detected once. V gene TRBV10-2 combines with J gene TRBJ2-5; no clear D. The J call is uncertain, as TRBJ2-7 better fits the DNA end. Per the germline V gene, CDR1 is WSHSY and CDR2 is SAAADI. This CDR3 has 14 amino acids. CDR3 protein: CASSDYGMTYEQYF. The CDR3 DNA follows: TGCGCCAGCAGTGATTACGGAATGACCTACGAGCAGTACTTC.